These 17 T cell receptor beta chains share one sample of origin, sequenced in a study of blood T cell repertoires in COVID-19. Profiled with immunoSEQ multiplex PCR; TCRdb holds only in-frame clones, not every one. The sample holds 200,000 to 300,000 clones; 80% to 85% are singletons and the top ten take around an eighth. The sample comprised peripheral blood. The source of these receptors is a woman in her sixties or seventies with active or convalescent COVID-19.

This rearrangement joins TRBV6-5 to TRBJ1-1, with D possibly TRBD1 on 5 matching bases. V shed 2 bases and J shed 1 base, with 14 bases lying between them. Germline V gene sequence: CDR1 MNHEY, CDR2 SVGAGI. The length of the CDR3 is 16 residues. CDR3 region: CASSYHAGQANTEAFF. The CDR3 DNA reads as TGTGCCAGCAGTTACCATGCGGGGCAGGCGAACACTGAAGCTTTCTTT.

This chain connects TRBV6-6 to TRBJ1-2; 11 nucleotides match TRBD1. Germline V gene sequence: CDR1 MNHNY, CDR2 SVGAGI (reference sequence). V lost 6 bases, J lost 3 bases, and 3 bases stayed unmatched. The CDR3 length is 14 residues. The CDR3: CASSPGQGDYGYTF. The CDR3 DNA sequence: TGTGCCAGCAGCCCGGGACAGGGGGACTATGGCTACACCTTC.

The chain has TRBV7-9 and TRBJ1-2; D gene uncertain. Trimming removed 6 bases at V and 9 bases at J, with 14 bases between. This CDR3 contains 12 residues. Per the germline V gene, CDR1 is SEHNR and CDR2 is FQNEAQ (reference sequence). Written as DNA, the CDR3 is TGTGCCAGCAGTTCCCAACGGTCCAGCTACACCTTC. Amino acids: CASSSQRSSYTF.

This chain joins TRBV3-1 (or the pseudogene TRBV3-2) and TRBJ1-3; 7 bases fit TRBD1. Germline V CDR1 and CDR2: LGHDT, YNNKEL (reference sequence). The J segment lost 4 bases and the V segment lost 4 bases, leaving 4 bases of the junction unmatched. The CDR3 covers 14 residues. The CDR3 protein is CASSRQGGGNTIYF. CDR3 sequence (DNA): TGTGCCAGCAGCCGACAGGGAGGAGGAAACACCATATATTTT.

This chain links TRBV3-1 (or the pseudogene TRBV3-2) with TRBJ1-3; the D is unclear. Trimming stripped 1 base from V and 0 bases from J, with 7 bases between. The germline gives CDR1 LGHDT, CDR2 YNNKEL (reference sequence). The CDR3 loop spans 15 amino acids. CDR3 DNA sequence: TGTGCCAGCAGCCAAGTCAGTTACTCTGGAAACACCATATATTTT. Encoded protein: CASSQVSYSGNTIYF.

The chain couples TRBV11-1 to TRBJ2-1; D perhaps matches TRBD2 (5 bases). Trimming pared 3 bases from V and 2 bases from J, leaving 8 bases between. The CDR3 has 14 amino acids. Germline V gene data show CDR1 as SGHAT and CDR2 as FQDESV (reference sequence). CDR3 sequence reads: CASSLGATYNEQFF. The CDR3, as DNA: TGTGCCAGCAGCTTGGGAGCCACCTACAATGAGCAGTTCTTC.

The rearrangement links TRBV4-2 to TRBJ2-2; TRBD2 agrees at 16 bases. With 4 bases clipped from V and 4 bases from J, the junction kept 6 bases outside the gene matches. This CDR3 region has 18 residues. Per germline, CDR1 LGHNA and CDR2 YNFKEQ. DNA of the CDR3: TGTGCCAGCAGCCCCGAGGGACTAGCGGGGGGGCGCACCGGGGAGCTGTTTTTT. Protein product: CASSPEGLAGGRTGELFF.

The rearrangement links TRBV9 to TRBJ1-4, with TRBD1 matching 9 bases. This CDR3 comprises 16 residues. CDR1 and CDR2 from the germline V gene are SGDLS and YYNGEE. With V trimmed by 4 bases and J by 7 bases, 11 bases remained unmatched. DNA of the CDR3: TGTGCCAGCAGCCAGCGACAGGGGGAACAAGGTGAAAAACTGTTTTTT. It translates to CASSQRQGEQGEKLFF. Based on the CDR3 plus reference TRBV9 and TRBJ1-4, the full variable domain is DSGVTQTPKHLITATGQRVTLRCSPRSGDLSVYWYQQSLDQGLQFLIQYYNGEERAKGNILERFSAQQFPDLHSELNLSSLELGDSALYFCASSQRQGEQGEKLFFGSGTQLSVL.

This clone appeared a single time. This chain connects TRBV4-1 to TRBJ2-7; D gene uncertain. CDR1 is MGHRA and CDR2 is YSYEKL in the germline V gene. The CDR3 has 14 amino acids. V lost 0 bases to trimming and J lost 2 bases, with 8 bases between them. The CDR3 DNA is TGCGCCAGCAGCCAAGAGCACCTAACCTACGAGCAGTACTTC. Translation gives CASSQEHLTYEQYF.

The chain recombines TRBV21-1 with TRBJ1-2. TRBV21-1 is a known pseudogene. The CDR3 loop spans 13 amino acids. As DNA, the CDR3 is TGTGCCAGCAGCAGGCAGCTACTATCTGGCTACACCTTC. Translated, it gives CASSRQLLSGYTF.

CDR3 protein: CASSLQGLGGYTF. CDR3 coding DNA: TGTGCCAGCAGCCTACAGGGATTGGGTGGCTACACCTTC. This chain links TRBV7-6 with TRBJ1-2, with a weak D call TRBD1 (6 bases). V was pared by 5 bases and J by 7 bases, with 14 bases between. Germline-derived CDR1 and CDR2 are SGHVS and FNYEAQ. This CDR3 contains 13 residues.

The chain has TRBV10-3 and TRBJ1-1; 9 positions agree with TRBD1. The V segment lost 7 bases and the J segment 7 bases; nucleotides outside the gene matches: 10. The CDR3 extends over 14 amino acids. Looked up from germline, CDR1 is ENHRY and CDR2 is SYGVKD. CDR3 loop: CAITPLGQGSEAFF. For the CDR3, the DNA is TGTGCCATCACCCCACTCGGACAGGGGAGTGAAGCTTTCTTT.

This clone was picked up a small number of times. This CDR3 is CASSPTAGGSGYTF. In DNA form, the CDR3 reads TGTGCCAGCTCACCTACCGCGGGGGGAAGTGGCTACACCTTC. The chain recombines TRBV18 with TRBJ1-2; a weak D match, TRBD1 (5 bases). The ends were cut back, 3 bases at V and 7 bases at J, with 15 bases in the middle. Germline V gene sequence: CDR1 KGHSH, CDR2 LQKENI. The CDR3 has 14 amino acids.

The J gene is TRBJ1-2, the V gene TRBV5-6; 7 bases align to TRBD1. Germline V gives CDR1 SGHDT, CDR2 YYEEEE. This CDR3 is 15 amino acids long. Trimming cost V 0 bases and J 3 bases; bases outside gene matches: 5. This CDR3 reads CASSLGGGRDYGYTF. CDR3 DNA: TGTGCCAGCAGCTTGGGAGGGGGCAGGGACTATGGCTACACCTTC.

The chain couples TRBV19 to TRBJ1-5; possibly TRBD1 for D (6 bases). V was pared by 7 bases and J by 1 base, with 11 bases between. Germline V gene data show CDR1 as LNHDA and CDR2 as SQIVND (reference sequence). The CDR3 extends over 14 amino acids. CDR3 DNA sequence: TGTGCCAGTACCCCCCAGGGGAGCAATCAGCCCCAGCATTTT. As protein: CASTPQGSNQPQHF.

CDR3 coding DNA: TGTGCCAGCAGCCCAGGGTACGAAGAGACCCAGTACTTC. It encodes CASSPGYEETQYF. This chain links TRBV11-2 with TRBJ2-5, with a weak D call TRBD1 (5 bases). There are 13 residues in the CDR3. Trimming cost V 5 bases and J 3 bases, with 10 bases left between them. Germline V gives CDR1 SGHAT, CDR2 FQNNGV.

This clone was seen more than once but under ten times. The rearrangement links TRBV10-1 to TRBJ1-4; D perhaps matches TRBD1 (5 bases). The CDR3 is 13 residues long. Germline CDR1 and CDR2: WNHNN and SYGVQD (reference sequence). V lost 10 bases and J lost 3, with 12 bases in between. The CDR3: CAKTRVANEKLFF. Here the CDR3 DNA reads TGCGCCAAAACCAGGGTGGCTAATGAAAAACTGTTTTTT.